This record looks at one T cell receptor (beta chain) sequence and its context. The antigen is undetermined. This specimen belongs to a study of Tregs in tolerant kidney transplant recipients. Per the germline V gene, CDR1 is MNHEY and CDR2 is SMNVEV (reference sequence). This CDR3 has 14 residues. Between the trimmed V and J ends, which lost 2 bases and 3 bases, there was a span of 7 bases. Findings and caveats of the study: Biological reproducibility was not directly addressed in this study.

Measured with immunoSEQ multiplex PCR; TCRdb has only the in-frame clones, and not every one. The top ten clones hold more than 5.5% of a sample with 10,000 to 11,000 clones, under 95% of them seen once. The input for sequencing was Tregs from blood cultured with allogeneic cells, taken before the transplant. This chain connects TRBV27 to TRBJ2-2; D unresolved. The sequence was obtained from a human patient who received a combined kidney and bone marrow transplant. The CDR3 DNA is TGTGCCAGCAGTTTACGGAGATACACCGGGGAGCTGTTTTTT. It encodes CASSLRRYTGELFF.